This paragraph covers one T cell receptor (beta chain) sequence. CD8+ and CD4+ T cells circulating in blood were sequenced for TCR beta. Those who served as multiple sclerosis controls were treatment-naive patients with stable or active relapsing-remitting disease. Bulk CD8+ and CD4+ cells came from magnetic negative isolation; CD8+ TEMRA by FACS. About 0.5 to 1 ug RNA was reverse transcribed with random hexamers. Multiplex immunoSEQ PCR targeted 54 Vbeta and 13 Jbeta TCR beta segments. TCRdb re-called the immunoSEQ multiplex PCR reads with MiXCR, one entry per CDR3 protein. The data hold some 110,000 distinct CDR3 sequences, with around 94% observed a single time. Looked up from germline, CDR1 is SGDLS and CDR2 is YYNGEE. The CDR3 is made up of 14 amino acids. V gave up 4 bases and J gave up 2 bases, with 9 bases separating them. This sample is drawn from a study of CD8 T cells in Susac syndrome.

The sequenced material came from CD4+ T cells from PBMCs. This chain joins TRBV9 and TRBJ2-2; D not resolved. The clonotype was recovered from a human donor with multiple sclerosis. CDR3 DNA: TGTGCCAGCAGCATCCAGTCAAACACCGGGGAGCTGTTTTTT. Protein sequence: CASSIQSNTGELFF.